Shown below are 22 T cell receptor beta chains from a single sample sequenced in a study of beta chain features in type 1 diabetes. The whole isolated RNA underwent reverse transcription, so sequencing captured expressed TCRB transcripts. Sequencing used immunoSEQ multiplex PCR; TCRdb keeps in-frame clones, though not all of them. This sample yields about 620,000 clones, of which roughly 15% are seen a single time; 0.07% to 0.095% belongs to the top ten. The material sequenced was naive CD4+ T cells from blood. The receptors were sampled from a man younger than 35 in good health.

This clone was counted only a few times. This chain links TRBV6-1 with TRBJ1-2; D not certain. The CDR3 spans 15 residues. Germline V gives CDR1 MNHNS, CDR2 SASEGT. V was shortened by 0 bases and J by 3 bases, with 11 bases between the two germline ends. The CDR3: CASSEALGDHYGYTF. DNA for the CDR3: TGTGCCAGCAGTGAAGCGTTGGGAGACCACTATGGCTACACCTTC.

In this sample, this clone turned up once. The chain couples TRBV7-3 to TRBJ2-1; D is unclear. CDR1 is SGHTA and CDR2 is FQGTGA in the germline V gene. V was trimmed by 6 bases and J by 0 bases, leaving 6 bases between them. The CDR3 has 13 residues. For the CDR3, the DNA is TGTGCCAGCAGTCCAAACTCCTACAATGAGCAGTTCTTC. As protein: CASSPNSYNEQFF.

This clone was counted between two and nine times. The chain joins TRBV14 to TRBJ1-4; a weak D match, TRBD1 (6 bases). Trimming cost V 1 base and J 8 bases, with 14 bases left between them. Germline CDR1 reads SGHDN; CDR2 reads FVKESK. The CDR3 runs 15 residues. CDR3 nucleotides: TGTGCCAGCAGCCAAGGGGGGCGCGGGACCGAAAAACTGTTTTTT. Protein sequence: CASSQGGRGTEKLFF.

This clone was found a few times. The chain joins TRBV5-1 to TRBJ1-3; D call uncertain. The V and J ends lost 2 bases and 0 bases respectively, with 9 bases between them. Germline V gene data show CDR1 as SGHRS and CDR2 as YFSETQ. This CDR3 contains 15 residues. The CDR3 region is CASSLPTSSGNTIYF. In nucleotides, the CDR3 is TGCGCCAGCAGCTTACCCACCAGCTCTGGAAACACCATATATTTT.

This clone was counted a few times. In DNA form, the CDR3 reads TGTGCCAGCAGTGAGGAGGCCAACCAAGAGACCCAGTACTTC. Translating it yields CASSEEANQETQYF. V gene TRBV2 combines with J gene TRBJ2-5; D perhaps matches TRBD2 (5 bases). V lost 3 bases, J lost 0 bases, and 8 bases lay in between. The CDR3 loop spans 14 amino acids. Germline values: CDR1 SNHLY, CDR2 FYNNEI.

This clone has a handful of counts. J is TRBJ1-1 and V is TRBV7-3; the D is unclear. Trimming pared 1 base from V and 9 bases from J, leaving 12 bases between. Germline V gives CDR1 SGHTA, CDR2 FQGTGA. This CDR3 is built from 13 residues. CDR3 region: CASSLNDGGKAFF. The CDR3 DNA reads TGTGCCAGCAGCTTAAATGATGGAGGGAAAGCTTTCTTT.

There are a few counts of this clone. V usage is TRBV25-1 and J usage is TRBJ2-5; tentative D call: TRBD2 (5 bases). The germline gives CDR1 MGHDK, CDR2 SYGVNS. The germline V and J ends were trimmed by 0 bases and 2 bases, with 7 bases remaining between them. The CDR3 consists of 14 residues. The CDR3 loop reads CASSEYRDQETQYF. For the CDR3, the DNA is TGTGCCAGCAGTGAATATCGGGATCAAGAGACCCAGTACTTC.

This clone was seen more than once but under ten times. V is TRBV7-2 and J is TRBJ1-1, with 8 positions matching TRBD1. V lost 5 bases and J lost 8; bases outside the gene matches: 1. CDR3 length: 11 amino acids. Germline-derived CDR1 and CDR2 are SGHTA and FQGNSA. The CDR3 is CASSRQGEAFF. CDR3 DNA: TGTGCCAGCAGCAGACAGGGGGAAGCTTTCTTT.

The sample holds a few counts of this clone. The chain employs TRBV7-9 and TRBJ1-5; no clear D gene. The CDR3 contains 13 residues. Trimming removed 5 bases at V and 7 bases at J, with 12 bases between. Germline V gene sequence: CDR1 SEHNR, CDR2 FQNEAQ (reference sequence). In nucleotides, the CDR3 is TGTGCCAGCAGCCATCCCCAAGGCCAGCCCCAGCATTTT. Protein product: CASSHPQGQPQHF.

The CDR3 DNA reads TGTGCCAGCTCACTCAGGTCCCTGGGGGATGTCCGGGAGCAGTACTTC. It is translated as CASSLRSLGDVREQYF. The chain carries TRBV18 and TRBJ2-7, with D possibly called TRBD1 or TRBD2 (5 bases each). The CDR3 is made up of 16 amino acids. Germline CDR1 is KGHSH and CDR2 is LQKENI. V gave up 4 bases and J gave up 7 bases, with 23 bases separating them.

The table lists this clone with a few counts. V usage is TRBV11-2 and J usage is TRBJ2-7, with D possibly being TRBD1 (7 bases). Germline loops: CDR1 SGHAT, CDR2 FQNNGV. V was clipped by 5 bases and J by 7 bases, with 24 bases between them. The CDR3 has 16 residues. This CDR3 is CASSIRGEVWRGEQYF. CDR3 sequence (DNA): TGTGCCAGCAGCATCAGGGGGGAGGTTTGGAGAGGGGAGCAGTACTTC.

The chain carries TRBV29-1 and TRBJ1-4, with D hard to call. V dropped 5 bases and J dropped 0 bases, with 13 bases sitting between them. This CDR3 spans 15 amino acids. Per the germline V gene, CDR1 is SQVTM and CDR2 is ANQGSEA. CDR3 residues: CSVLLRFSTNEKLFF. CDR3 bases: TGCAGCGTTCTGCTAAGGTTTTCAACTAATGAAAAACTGTTTTTT. Looking up the rest from reference TRBV29-1 and TRBJ1-4 gives the full variable domain: SAVISQKPSRDICQRGTSLTIQCQVDSQVTMMFWYRQQPGQSLTLIATANQGSEATYESGFVIDKFPISRPNLTFSTLTVSNMSPEDSSIYLCSVLLRFSTNEKLFFGSGTQLSVL.

With respect to this clone: Other DNA sequences of this sample code for an identical CDR3. V usage is TRBV7-2 and J usage is TRBJ2-3; D remains ambiguous. Trimming stripped 5 bases from V and 0 bases from J, with 3 bases between. The CDR3 runs to 12 residues. Germline assignment: CDR1 SGHTA and CDR2 FQGNSA. DNA for the CDR3: TGTGCCAGCAGCACCAGCACAGATACGCAGTATTTT. Protein sequence: CASSTSTDTQYF.

This clone was detected a few times. V is TRBV28 and J is TRBJ2-7; D ambiguous. This CDR3 spans 15 amino acids. Germline V lookup: CDR1 MDHEN, CDR2 SYDVKM. V gave up 2 bases and J gave up 6 bases, with 17 bases separating them. CDR3 DNA: TGTGCCAGCAGTTTACCGACGGCAAGATATCGCGAGCAGTACTTC. This translates into CASSLPTARYREQYF.

This chain connects TRBV18 to TRBJ2-7; no reliable D call. V was clipped by 1 base and J by 2 bases, with 9 bases between them. Per the germline V gene, CDR1 is KGHSH and CDR2 is LQKENI. This CDR3 region has 14 residues. The CDR3 region has the DNA TGTGCCAGCTCACCACTCGGCACCCCCTACGAGCAGTACTTC. Its protein is CASSPLGTPYEQYF.

The chain has TRBV5-4 and TRBJ2-2; tentative D call: TRBD1 (6 bases). Germline-derived CDR1 and CDR2 are SGHNT and YYREEE (reference sequence). The CDR3 is 15 amino acids. V was trimmed by 4 bases and J by 0 bases, leaving 10 bases between them. The CDR3 is CASSTGTPNTGELFF. CDR3 in DNA: TGTGCCAGCAGCACCGGGACACCGAACACCGGGGAGCTGTTTTTT. The entire variable domain, with the rest obtained from reference TRBV5-4 and TRBJ2-2, is as follows: ETGVTQSPTHLIKTRGQQVTLRCSSQSGHNTVSWYQQALGQGPQFIFQYYREEENGRGNFPPRFSGLQFPNYSSELNVNALELDDSALYLCASSTGTPNTGELFFGEGSRLTVL.

The V and J genes are TRBV7-8 and TRBJ1-1, with 7 bases aligning to TRBD1. The CDR3 sequence is 16 residues long. Trimming took 3 bases from V and 2 from J; bases not matched to a gene: 9. CDR1 and CDR2 from the germline V gene are SGHVS and FQNEAQ. CDR3 nucleotide sequence: TGTGCCAGCAGCTTCCACCCCGGGACAGTTAACACTGAAGCTTTCTTT. Residues: CASSFHPGTVNTEAFF.

This clone has more than one count but fewer than ten. V gene TRBV5-1 combines with J gene TRBJ2-1, with 7 bases that match TRBD1. CDR3 length: 14 amino acids. V lost 4 bases to trimming and J lost 6 bases; unmatched junction nucleotides: 7. From germline, CDR1 is SGHRS and CDR2 YFSETQ. The CDR3, as DNA: TGCGCCAGCAGCCCCCGACAGGGCCGCAATGAGCAGTTCTTC. This codes for CASSPRQGRNEQFF. The entire variable domain, with the rest obtained from reference TRBV5-1 and TRBJ2-1, is as follows: KAGVTQTPRYLIKTRGQQVTLSCSPISGHRSVSWYQQTPGQGLQFLFEYFSETQRNKGNFPGRFSGRQFSNSRSEMNVSTLELGDSALYLCASSPRQGRNEQFFGPGTRLTVL.

This clone was seen only a few times. The V and J genes are TRBV10-2 and TRBJ2-4, with TRBD1 identical over 7 bases. V was clipped by 6 bases and J by 2 bases; unmatched bases: 7. The CDR3 has 15 amino acids. CDR1 WSHSY and CDR2 SAAADI come from the germline V gene. CDR3 in amino acids: CASRSGQTTKNIQYF. DNA for the CDR3: TGCGCCAGCAGATCGGGACAGACCACCAAAAACATTCAGTACTTC.

This clone was counted between two and nine times. The chain uses TRBV21-1 and TRBJ2-7; the table's D call, TRBD2, was not checked against the DNA. TRBV21-1 is a known pseudogene. The CDR3 has 15 residues. As DNA, the CDR3 is TGTGCCAGCATTCGGTCCGGGACTTCCACCTACGAGCAGTACTTC. It specifies CASIRSGTSTYEQYF.

The chain uses TRBV10-3 and TRBJ1-2; 8 positions match TRBD1. The V gene end was trimmed by 7 bases and the J gene end by 5 bases; junction bases not matched to a gene: 9. This CDR3 contains 14 residues. The germline CDR1 and CDR2 sequences are ENHRY and SYGVKD. The CDR3: CAITGQGNGYGYTF. The CDR3 DNA reads as TGTGCCATCACCGGACAGGGTAACGGGTATGGCTACACCTTC.

The chain combines TRBV10-3 with TRBJ1-2, with 8 bases matching TRBD1. Trimming took 10 bases from V and 6 from J; bases not matched to a gene: 16. There are 15 residues in the CDR3. Germline V lookup: CDR1 ENHRY, CDR2 SYGVKD. The CDR3 reads CATQRGQAVSDGYTF. CDR3 nucleotides: TGTGCCACACAAAGGGGACAGGCCGTATCGGATGGCTACACCTTC.